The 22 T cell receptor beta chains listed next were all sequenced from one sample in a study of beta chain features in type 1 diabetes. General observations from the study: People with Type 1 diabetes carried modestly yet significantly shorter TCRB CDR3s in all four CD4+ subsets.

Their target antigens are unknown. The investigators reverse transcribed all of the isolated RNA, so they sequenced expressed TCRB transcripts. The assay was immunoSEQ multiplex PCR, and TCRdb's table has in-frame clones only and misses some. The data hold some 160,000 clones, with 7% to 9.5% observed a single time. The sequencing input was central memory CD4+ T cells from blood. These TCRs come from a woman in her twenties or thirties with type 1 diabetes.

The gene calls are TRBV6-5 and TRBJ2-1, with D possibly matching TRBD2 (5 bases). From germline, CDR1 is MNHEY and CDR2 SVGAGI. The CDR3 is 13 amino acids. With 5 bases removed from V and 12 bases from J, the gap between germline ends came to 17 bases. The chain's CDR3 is CASSEGRSRGQFF. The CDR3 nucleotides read TGTGCCAGCAGTGAAGGGAGATCTCGTGGGCAGTTCTTC.

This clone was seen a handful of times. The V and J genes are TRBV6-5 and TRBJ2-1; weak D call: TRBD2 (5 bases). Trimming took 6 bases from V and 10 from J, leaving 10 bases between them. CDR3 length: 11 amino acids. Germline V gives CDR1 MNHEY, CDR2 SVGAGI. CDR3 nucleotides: TGTGCCAGCAGGAGCCCGGGAGAGCAGTTCTTC. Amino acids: CASRSPGEQFF.

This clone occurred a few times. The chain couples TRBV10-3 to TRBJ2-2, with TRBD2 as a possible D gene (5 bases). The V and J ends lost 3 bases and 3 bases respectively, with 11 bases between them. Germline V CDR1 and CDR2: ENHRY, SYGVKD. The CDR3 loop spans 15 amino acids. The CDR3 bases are TGTGCCATCAGTGATTTGACTACAGACACCGGGGAGCTGTTTTTT. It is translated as CAISDLTTDTGELFF.

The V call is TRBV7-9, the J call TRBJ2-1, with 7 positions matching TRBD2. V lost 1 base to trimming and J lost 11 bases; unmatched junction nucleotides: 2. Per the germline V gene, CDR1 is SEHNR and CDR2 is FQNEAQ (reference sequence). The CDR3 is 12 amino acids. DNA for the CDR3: TGTGCCAGCAGCTTAGTTAGCGGGCAGCAGTTCTTC. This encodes CASSLVSGQQFF.

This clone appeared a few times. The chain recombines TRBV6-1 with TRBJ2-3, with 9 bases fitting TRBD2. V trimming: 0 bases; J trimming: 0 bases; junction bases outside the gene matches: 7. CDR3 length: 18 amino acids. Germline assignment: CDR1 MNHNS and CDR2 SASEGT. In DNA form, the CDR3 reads TGTGCCAGCAGTGAAGCGCTTGCTAGCGGGGCTAGCACAGATACGCAGTATTTT. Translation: CASSEALASGASTDTQYF.

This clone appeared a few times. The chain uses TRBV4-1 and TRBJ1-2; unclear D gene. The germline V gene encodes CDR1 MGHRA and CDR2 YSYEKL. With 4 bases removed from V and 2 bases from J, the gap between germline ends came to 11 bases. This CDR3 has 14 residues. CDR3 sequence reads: CASSLPNENYGYTF. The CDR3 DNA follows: TGCGCCAGCAGCCTCCCCAATGAGAACTATGGCTACACCTTC.

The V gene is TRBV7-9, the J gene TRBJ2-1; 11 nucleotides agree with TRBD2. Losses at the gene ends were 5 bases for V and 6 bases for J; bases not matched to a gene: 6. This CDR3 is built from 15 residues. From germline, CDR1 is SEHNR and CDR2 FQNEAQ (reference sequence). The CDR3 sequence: CASSPGLAEGNEQFF. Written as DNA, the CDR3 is TGTGCCAGCAGCCCGGGACTAGCGGAAGGCAATGAGCAGTTCTTC. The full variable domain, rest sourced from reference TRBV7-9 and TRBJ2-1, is DTGVSQNPRHKITKRGQNVTFRCDPISEHNRLYWYRQTLGQGPEFLTYFQNEAQLEKSRLLSDRFSAERPKGSFSTLEIQRTEQGDSAMYLCASSPGLAEGNEQFFGPGTRLTVL.

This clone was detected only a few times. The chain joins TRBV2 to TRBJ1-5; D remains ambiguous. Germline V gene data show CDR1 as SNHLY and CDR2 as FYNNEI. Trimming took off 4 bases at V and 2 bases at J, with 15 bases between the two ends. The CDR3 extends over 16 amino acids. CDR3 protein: CASSGERTMGNQPQHF. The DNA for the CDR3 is TGTGCCAGCAGTGGAGAAAGGACTATGGGCAATCAGCCCCAGCATTTT.

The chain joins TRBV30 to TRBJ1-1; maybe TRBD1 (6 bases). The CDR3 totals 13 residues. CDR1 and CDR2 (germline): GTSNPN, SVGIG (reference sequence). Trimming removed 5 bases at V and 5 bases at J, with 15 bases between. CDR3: CAWSDRWGTEAFF. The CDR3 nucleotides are TGTGCCTGGTCCGACAGGTGGGGGACTGAAGCTTTCTTT.

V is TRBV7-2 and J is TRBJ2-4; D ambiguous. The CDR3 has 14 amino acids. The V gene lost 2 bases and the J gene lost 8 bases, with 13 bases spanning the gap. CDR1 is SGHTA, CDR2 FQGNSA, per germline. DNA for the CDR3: TGTGCCAGCAGCTTACGCCGTACAGTTGACATTCAGTACTTC. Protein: CASSLRRTVDIQYF.

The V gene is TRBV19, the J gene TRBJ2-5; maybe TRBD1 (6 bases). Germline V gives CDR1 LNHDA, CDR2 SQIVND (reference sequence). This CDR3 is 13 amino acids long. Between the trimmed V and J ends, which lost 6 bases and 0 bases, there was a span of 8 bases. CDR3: CASSGDNQETQYF. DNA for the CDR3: TGTGCCAGTAGCGGGGACAACCAAGAGACCCAGTACTTC.

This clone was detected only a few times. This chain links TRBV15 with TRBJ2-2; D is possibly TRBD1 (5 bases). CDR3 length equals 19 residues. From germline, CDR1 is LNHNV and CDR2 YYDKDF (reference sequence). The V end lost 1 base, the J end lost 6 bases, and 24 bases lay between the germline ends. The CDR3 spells CATSRAFMVPGNISGELFF. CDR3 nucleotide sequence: TGTGCCACCAGCAGAGCATTTATGGTGCCAGGGAATATATCCGGGGAGCTGTTTTTT.

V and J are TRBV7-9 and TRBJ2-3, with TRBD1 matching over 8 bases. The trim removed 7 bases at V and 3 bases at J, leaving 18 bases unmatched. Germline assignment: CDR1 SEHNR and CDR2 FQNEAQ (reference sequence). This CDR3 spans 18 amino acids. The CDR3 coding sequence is TGTGCCAGCACCTTGATTAATGCAGGGACAGGACCAACAGATACGCAGTATTTT. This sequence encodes CASTLINAGTGPTDTQYF.

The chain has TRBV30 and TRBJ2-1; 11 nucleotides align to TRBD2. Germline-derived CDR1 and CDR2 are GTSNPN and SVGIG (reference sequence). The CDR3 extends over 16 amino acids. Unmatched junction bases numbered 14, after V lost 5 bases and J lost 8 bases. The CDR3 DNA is TGTGCCTGGGGGATAGCGGGAGGGCGGGGTAGTCATGAGCAGTTCTTC. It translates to CAWGIAGGRGSHEQFF.

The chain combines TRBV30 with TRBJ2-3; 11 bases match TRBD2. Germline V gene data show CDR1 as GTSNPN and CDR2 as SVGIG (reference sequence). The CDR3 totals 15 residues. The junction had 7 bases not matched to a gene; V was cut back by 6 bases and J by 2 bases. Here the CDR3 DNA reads TGTGCCTGCACACCACTAGCGGGAGCCACAGATACGCAGTATTTT. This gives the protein CACTPLAGATDTQYF.

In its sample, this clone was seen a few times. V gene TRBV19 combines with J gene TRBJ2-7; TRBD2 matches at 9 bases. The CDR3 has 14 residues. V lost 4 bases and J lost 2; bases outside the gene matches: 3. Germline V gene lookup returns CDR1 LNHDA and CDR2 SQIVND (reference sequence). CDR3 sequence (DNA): TGTGCCAGTAGTAGCGGGAGGGTTGCCTACGAGCAGTACTTC. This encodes CASSSGRVAYEQYF.

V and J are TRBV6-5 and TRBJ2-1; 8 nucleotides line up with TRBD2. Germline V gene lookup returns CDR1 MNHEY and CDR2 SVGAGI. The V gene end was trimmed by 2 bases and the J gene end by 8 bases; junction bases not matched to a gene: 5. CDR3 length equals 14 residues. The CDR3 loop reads CASSYRDGRDEQFF. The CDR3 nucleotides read TGTGCCAGCAGTTACCGGGACGGGAGGGATGAGCAGTTCTTC.

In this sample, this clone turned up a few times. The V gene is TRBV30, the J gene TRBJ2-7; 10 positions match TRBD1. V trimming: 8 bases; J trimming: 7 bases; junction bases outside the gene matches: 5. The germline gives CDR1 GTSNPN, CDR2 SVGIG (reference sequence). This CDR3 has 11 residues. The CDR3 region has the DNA TGTGCCCTAGGACAGGGGGGGGAGCAGTACTTC. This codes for CALGQGGEQYF.

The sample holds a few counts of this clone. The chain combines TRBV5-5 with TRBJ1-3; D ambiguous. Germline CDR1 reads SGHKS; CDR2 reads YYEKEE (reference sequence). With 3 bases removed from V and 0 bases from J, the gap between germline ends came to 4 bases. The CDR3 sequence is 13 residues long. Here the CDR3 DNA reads TGTGCCAGCAGCTCGGGCTCTGGAAACACCATATATTTT. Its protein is CASSSGSGNTIYF.

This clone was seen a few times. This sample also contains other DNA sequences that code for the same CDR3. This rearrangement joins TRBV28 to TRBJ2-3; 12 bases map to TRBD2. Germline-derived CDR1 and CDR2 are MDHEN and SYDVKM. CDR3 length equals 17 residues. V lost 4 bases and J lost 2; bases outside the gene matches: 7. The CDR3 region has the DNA TGTGCCAGCAGTTCCCCACTAGCGGGAGGCTTCACAGATACGCAGTATTTT. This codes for CASSSPLAGGFTDTQYF.

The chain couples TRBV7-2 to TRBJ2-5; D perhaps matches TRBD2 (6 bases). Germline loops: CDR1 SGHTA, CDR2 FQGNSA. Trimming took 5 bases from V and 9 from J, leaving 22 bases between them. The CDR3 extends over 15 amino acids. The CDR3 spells CASSPNTGTGTSQYF. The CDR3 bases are TGTGCCAGCAGCCCCAATACCGGGACTGGAACGTCCCAGTACTTC.

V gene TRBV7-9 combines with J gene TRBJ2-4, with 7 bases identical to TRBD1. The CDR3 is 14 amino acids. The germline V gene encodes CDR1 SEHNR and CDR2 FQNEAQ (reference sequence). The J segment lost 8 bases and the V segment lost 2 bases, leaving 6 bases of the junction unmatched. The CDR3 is CASSLTGVRDIQYF. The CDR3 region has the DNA TGTGCCAGCAGCTTAACAGGGGTACGGGACATTCAGTACTTC.